The source of this T cell receptor beta chain is a study of blood T cell repertoires in COVID-19. Across the study: PBMCs, B-cell-depleted T cells, or T cells provided the cDNA or gDNA that made up the material.

Source study methods: Amplification with reference gene primers provided the estimates of nucleated cell counts. The assay was immunoSEQ multiplex PCR, and TCRdb's table has in-frame clones only and misses some. V and J calls and clone size follow that table, whereas D and trimming were derived from the DNA. This sample carries 370,000 or so clones, approximately 87% of them seen once, and the ten largest clones take 1.3%. The study drew participants aged roughly 18 to 95 years from around 24 US areas. Participants reported their clinical history, and cohort assignment relied on those reports. Material: PBMCs or T cells enriched from blood (not recorded which). The receptor was derived from a man aged 25-40 years who had recovered from COVID-19.

CDR3 region: CASSFFLGSYEQYF. CDR3 DNA sequence: TGCGCCAGCAGCTTTTTCCTCGGTTCCTACGAGCAGTACTTC. The V gene is TRBV5-1, the J gene TRBJ2-7, with D hard to call. Trimming left V 2 bases short and J 1 base short, with 10 bases between. The CDR3 loop spans 14 amino acids. Germline CDR1 SGHRS, CDR2 YFSETQ.